This T cell receptor (beta chain) derives from a study of blood T cell repertoires in COVID-19. Symptom resolution, clearance, or two negative PCRs marked the recovered donors of Cohort 3. Germline V gene lookup returns CDR1 MNHEY and CDR2 SMNVEV (reference sequence). CDR3 size: 14 residues. V shed 6 bases and J shed 3 bases, with 15 bases lying between them. Measured with immunoSEQ multiplex PCR; TCRdb has only the in-frame clones, and not every one. The sample yields about 440,000 clones, about nine tenths seen once. The sequence derives from a man between 18 and 35 years old who had recovered from COVID-19. The sequencing input was PBMCs or T cells enriched from blood (not recorded which). The chain joins TRBV27 to TRBJ2-7; tentative D call: TRBD1 (7 bases). The CDR3 coding sequence is TGTGCCAGCAGAATTCAGGGGGGAGGCTACGAGCAGTACTTC. Its translation is CASRIQGGGYEQYF.